These 26 T cell receptor beta chains were sequenced from one sample in a study of T-cell reconstitution after alpha-beta-depleted transplantation in children. The TCRbeta library incorporated unique molecular identifiers. TCRdb independently ran MiXCR on the PCR reads; one entry per CDR3 protein. The data show 800,000 to 1,000,000 distinct CDR3 sequences, with around 30% seen just once and 25% to 35% held by the top ten. The specimen was PBMCs, mostly from graft donor cells, collected 360 days after TCRalphabeta/CD19-depleted stem cell transplant. Receptor source: a boy under two years old who had a stem cell transplant for SCID, so the T cells may come from the graft donor.

This sequence joins TRBV5-1 and TRBJ2-5; possibly TRBD1 for D (6 bases). The ends were cut back, 9 bases at V and 1 base at J, with 19 bases in the middle. This CDR3 comprises 15 residues. Germline CDR1 SGHRS, CDR2 YFSETQ. The CDR3: CATRINTGSQETQYF. Written as DNA, the CDR3 is TGCGCCACCCGAATCAACACAGGGTCCCAAGAGACCCAGTACTTC.

The J gene is TRBJ2-4, the V gene TRBV10-2; 8 bases fit TRBD1. The CDR3 is 14 amino acids. V shed 5 bases and J 12 bases; nucleotides not matched to a gene: 12. Germline lookup yields CDR1 WSHSY and CDR2 SAAADI. The CDR3 protein is CASSTADREGNQYF. DNA for the CDR3: TGCGCCAGCAGTACCGCGGACAGGGAAGGGAATCAGTACTTC.

The V and J genes are TRBV29-1 and TRBJ1-5; D is perhaps TRBD1 (6 bases). The ends were cut back, 7 bases at V and 4 bases at J, with 17 bases in the middle. The germline CDR1 and CDR2 sequences are SQVTM and ANQGSEA. The CDR3 consists of 14 residues. The CDR3 sequence is CSAQDQGINQPQHF. The CDR3, as DNA: TGCAGCGCTCAAGACCAGGGGATTAATCAGCCCCAGCATTTT.

This clonotype has just a few counts. This chain uses TRBV4-2 with TRBJ2-4, with 8 positions matching TRBD2. The CDR3 extends over 19 amino acids. J lost 0 bases, V lost 0 bases, and 10 bases had no gene match. Germline CDR1 reads LGHNA; CDR2 reads YNFKEQ. CDR3 sequence (DNA): TGTGCCAGCAGCCAAGACTCGGGCCTCGGGGGGGTAGCCAAAAACATTCAGTACTTC. As protein: CASSQDSGLGGVAKNIQYF.

Worth noting for this clonotype: The germline gene is not matched at one end of the junction; a read error may be the cause. The J gene is TRBJ1-1, the V gene TRBV20-1; D is unresolved. The length of the CDR3 is 13 residues. Per the germline V gene, CDR1 is DFQATT and CDR2 is SNEGSKA (reference sequence). This CDR3 is CSVIGWENPEAFF. Here the CDR3 DNA reads TGCAGTGTTATCGGGTGGGAGAACCCTGAAGCTTTCTTT.

The rearrangement links TRBV7-3 to TRBJ1-1; D is undetermined. The CDR3 is made up of 14 amino acids. Trimming pared 4 bases from V and 2 bases from J, leaving 11 bases between. Germline V gene data show CDR1 as SGHTA and CDR2 as FQGTGA. CDR3 residues: CASSSPEENTEAFF. As DNA, the CDR3 is TGTGCCAGCAGCTCCCCGGAGGAAAACACTGAAGCTTTCTTT.

The V and J genes are TRBV6-2 or TRBV6-3 and TRBJ2-3, with D uncertain. Germline V gives CDR1 MNHEY, CDR2 SVGEGT. The V and J ends lost 0 bases and 7 bases respectively, with 8 bases between them. This CDR3 comprises 13 residues. The CDR3 region is CASSYSVNYTQYF. The DNA of the CDR3 is TGTGCCAGCAGTTACTCCGTAAACTATACGCAGTATTTT.

This rearrangement joins TRBV20-1 to TRBJ1-5, with TRBD1 matching 7 bases. Germline loops: CDR1 DFQATT, CDR2 SNEGSKA (reference sequence). The trim removed 6 bases at V and 6 bases at J, leaving 8 bases unmatched. The CDR3 has 13 amino acids. CDR3 in DNA: TGCAGTGCCCCAGGGGGTAAGGGTCAGCCCCAGCATTTT. Translating gives CSAPGGKGQPQHF.

The chain has TRBV20-1 and TRBJ2-7; D ambiguous. The CDR3 spans 14 residues. Trimming took off 1 base at V and 3 bases at J, with 13 bases between the two ends. CDR1 and CDR2 (germline): DFQATT, SNEGSKA (reference sequence). The CDR3 DNA reads TGCAGTGCTAGAGCGGGCACGTTCTTCTACGAGCAGTACTTC. This codes for CSARAGTFFYEQYF.

The chain employs TRBV5-1 and TRBJ1-2, with 9 bases fitting TRBD1. V shed 4 bases and J 6 bases; nucleotides not matched to a gene: 10. The CDR3 has 15 amino acids. Germline lookup yields CDR1 SGHRS and CDR2 YFSETQ. CDR3 DNA sequence: TGCGCCAGCAGCCCGCTAACAGGGGGCAAGGATGGCTACACCTTC. It yields the protein CASSPLTGGKDGYTF.

The genes are TRBV7-8 and TRBJ2-2, with TRBD2 identical over 7 bases. The CDR3 runs to 14 residues. V lost 5 bases to trimming and J lost 4 bases; unmatched junction nucleotides: 4. Germline V gene sequence: CDR1 SGHVS, CDR2 FQNEAQ. CDR3 sequence (DNA): TGTGCCAGCAGCAGGGAGGGACGCACCGGGGAGCTGTTTTTT. Amino acids: CASSREGRTGELFF.

This clonotype occurred a few times. This chain connects TRBV27 to TRBJ2-2; D call uncertain. Looked up from germline, CDR1 is MNHEY and CDR2 is SMNVEV (reference sequence). Trimming took 4 bases from V and 6 from J, leaving 12 bases between them. This CDR3 is 14 amino acids long. CDR3 nucleotides: TGTGCCAGCAGTTCCCAGTTCCCCGCCGGGGAGCTGTTTTTT. Its translation is CASSSQFPAGELFF.

This clonotype has a single count. The V gene is TRBV5-1, the J gene TRBJ2-1, with a tentative D call TRBD1 (5 bases). The length of the CDR3 is 16 residues. Germline CDR1 is SGHRS and CDR2 is YFSETQ. V shed 0 bases and J shed 7 bases, with 17 bases lying between them. CDR3 protein: CASSLDLGRGENEQFF. The CDR3 bases are TGCGCCAGCAGCTTGGATCTCGGAAGGGGTGAGAATGAGCAGTTCTTC.

The V call is TRBV5-6, the J call TRBJ1-4; D is uncertain. V lost 0 bases and J lost 4, with 7 bases in between. CDR3 length: 14 residues. Germline V gene sequence: CDR1 SGHDT, CDR2 YYEEEE. The CDR3 DNA follows: TGTGCCAGCAGCTTGGCCCGCAATAATGAAAAACTGTTTTTT. Protein product: CASSLARNNEKLFF. Full variable domain (outside the CDR3, taken from reference TRBV5-6 and TRBJ1-4): DAGVTQSPTHLIKTRGQQVTLRCSPKSGHDTVSWYQQALGQGPQFIFQYYEEEERQRGNFPDRFSGHQFPNYSSELNVNALLLGDSALYLCASSLARNNEKLFFGSGTQLSVL.

This clonotype was seen only a few times. The chain couples TRBV20-1 to TRBJ1-1; tentative D call: TRBD1 (5 bases). V was shortened by 6 bases and J by 1 base, with 18 bases between the two germline ends. This CDR3 has 15 residues. The germline V gene encodes CDR1 DFQATT and CDR2 SNEGSKA (reference sequence). Here the CDR3 DNA reads TGCAGTGCCCTTATAGGGGTTTTTGGGAACACTGAAGCTTTCTTT. Its translation is CSALIGVFGNTEAFF.

This clonotype has more than one count but fewer than ten. V is TRBV6-1 and J is TRBJ2-1; 10 nucleotides align to TRBD2. This CDR3 spans 16 amino acids. V was clipped by 10 bases and J by 8 bases; unmatched bases: 17. Per the germline V gene, CDR1 is MNHNS and CDR2 is SASEGT. This CDR3 reads CATFRPGTSEGYEQFF. The CDR3 DNA reads as TGTGCCACCTTTCGACCCGGGACTAGCGAAGGTTATGAGCAGTTCTTC.

This clonotype appeared a few times. CDR3 sequence (DNA): TGCGCCAGCAGTGGGGGGTATACTGAGCAGTTCTTC. It codes for CASSGGYTEQFF. This chain links TRBV5-1 with TRBJ2-1; possibly TRBD2 for D (6 bases). The V gene lost 5 bases and the J gene lost 9 bases, with 12 bases spanning the gap. CDR1 SGHRS and CDR2 YFSETQ come from the germline V gene. The CDR3 consists of 12 residues. Combining the CDR3 with reference TRBV5-1 and TRBJ2-1 gives the whole variable domain KAGVTQTPRYLIKTRGQQVTLSCSPISGHRSVSWYQQTPGQGLQFLFEYFSETQRNKGNFPGRFSGRQFSNSRSEMNVSTLELGDSALYLCASSGGYTEQFFGPGTRLTVL.

This clonotype was counted only a few times. The rearrangement uses TRBV20-1 and TRBJ2-1; 7 bases are shared with TRBD2. Trimming cost V 2 bases and J 7 bases; bases outside gene matches: 5. This CDR3 contains 13 residues. Looked up from germline, CDR1 is DFQATT and CDR2 is SNEGSKA (reference sequence). The CDR3 DNA is TGCAGTGCTAGATCCTGGACTAGTAATGAGCAGTTCTTC. This codes for CSARSWTSNEQFF.

V gene TRBV9 combines with J gene TRBJ1-1; D call uncertain. From germline, CDR1 is SGDLS and CDR2 YYNGEE. The V and J ends lost 0 bases and 4 bases respectively, with 22 bases between them. The length of the CDR3 is 18 residues. The CDR3 here is CASSVVTWNREWSTEAFF. CDR3 DNA sequence: TGTGCCAGCAGCGTAGTAACATGGAATAGGGAGTGGAGCACTGAAGCTTTCTTT.

To note about this clonotype: Sequence at one end of the junction differs from germline and may be a read error. V usage is TRBV6-1 and J usage is TRBJ1-5; D unclear. The germline V gene encodes CDR1 MNHNS and CDR2 SASEGT. CDR3 length equals 14 residues. The CDR3 DNA is TGCGCGACCGCCCGGACCCCTAGCAATCAGCCCCAGCATTTT. It specifies CATARTPSNQPQHF.

This clonotype was counted only a few times. The V and J genes are TRBV7-3 and TRBJ2-6; weak D call: TRBD2 (6 bases). From germline, CDR1 is SGHTA and CDR2 FQGTGA. CDR3 length: 16 residues. Trimming left V 6 bases short and J 8 bases short, with 20 bases between. CDR3 sequence: CASSSKEGGISNVLTF. CDR3 DNA: TGTGCCAGCAGTTCTAAGGAGGGAGGTATCTCCAACGTCCTGACTTTC.

This chain joins TRBV20-1 and TRBJ2-5, with D perhaps TRBD1 (5 bases). Germline V gene lookup returns CDR1 DFQATT and CDR2 SNEGSKA (reference sequence). V lost 6 bases and J lost 5, with 16 bases in between. The CDR3 covers 13 residues. CDR3 residues: CSAPKAGSETQYF. The CDR3 coding sequence is TGCAGTGCACCGAAGGCAGGGTCCGAGACCCAGTACTTC.

About this clonotype itself: At one of its ends the junction is not consistent with the germline gene, which may arise from a read error. J is TRBJ2-1 and V is TRBV7-2; a weak D match, TRBD1 (6 bases). Germline assignment: CDR1 SGHTA and CDR2 FQGNSA. CDR3 length: 16 residues. The CDR3 reads CASSLGQGRPTNEQFF. In nucleotides, the CDR3 is TGTGCCAGCAGTTTAGGGCAGGGGAGACCTACCAATGAGCAGTTCTTC.

The CDR3 loop is CASSLGSYVGRDEQYF. The CDR3 coding sequence is TGTGCCAGCAGCTTAGGGTCCTATGTAGGGAGGGACGAGCAGTACTTC. The chain combines TRBV7-8 with TRBJ2-7, with 7 positions matching TRBD2. Losses at the gene ends were 1 base for V and 5 bases for J; bases not matched to a gene: 11. The length of the CDR3 is 16 residues. Germline-derived CDR1 and CDR2 are SGHVS and FQNEAQ.

The rearrangement uses TRBV4-2 and TRBJ1-1; no clear D. The CDR3 contains 13 residues. V was pared by 5 bases and J by 8 bases, with 15 bases between. From germline, CDR1 is LGHNA and CDR2 YNFKEQ. As DNA, the CDR3 is TGTGCCAGCAGCTCTAGAATAGGGATCGAAGCTTTCTTT. Protein product: CASSSRIGIEAFF.

This clonotype was seen only a few times. The chain recombines TRBV14 with TRBJ2-7; D not certain. There are 14 residues in the CDR3. V was clipped by 4 bases and J by 5 bases, with 15 bases between them. Germline V gene lookup returns CDR1 SGHDN and CDR2 FVKESK. In DNA, the CDR3 is TGTGCCAGCAGCCCCTTCCGGGTCTCGAACGAGCAGTACTTC. Encoded protein: CASSPFRVSNEQYF.